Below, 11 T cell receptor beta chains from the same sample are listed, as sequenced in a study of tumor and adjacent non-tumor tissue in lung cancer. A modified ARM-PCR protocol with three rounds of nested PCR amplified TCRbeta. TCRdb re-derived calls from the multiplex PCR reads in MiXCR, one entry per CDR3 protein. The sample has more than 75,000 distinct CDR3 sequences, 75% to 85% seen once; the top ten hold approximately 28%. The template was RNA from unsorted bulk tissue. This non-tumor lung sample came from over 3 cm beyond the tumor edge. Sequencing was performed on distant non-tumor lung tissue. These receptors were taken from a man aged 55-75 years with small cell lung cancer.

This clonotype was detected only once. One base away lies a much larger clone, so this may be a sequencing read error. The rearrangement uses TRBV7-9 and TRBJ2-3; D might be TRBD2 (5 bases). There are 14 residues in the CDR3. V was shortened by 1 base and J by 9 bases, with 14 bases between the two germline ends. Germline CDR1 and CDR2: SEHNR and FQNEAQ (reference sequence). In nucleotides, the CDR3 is TGTGCCAGCAGCTTAGTGGTCGGGAAGGCCACGCAGTATTTT. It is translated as CASSLVVGKATQYF. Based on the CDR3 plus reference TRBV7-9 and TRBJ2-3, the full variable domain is DTGVSQNPRHKITKRGQNVTFRCDPISEHNRLYWYRQTLGQGPEFLTYFQNEAQLEKSRLLSDRFSAERPKGSFSTLEIQRTEQGDSAMYLCASSLVVGKATQYFGPGTRLTVL.

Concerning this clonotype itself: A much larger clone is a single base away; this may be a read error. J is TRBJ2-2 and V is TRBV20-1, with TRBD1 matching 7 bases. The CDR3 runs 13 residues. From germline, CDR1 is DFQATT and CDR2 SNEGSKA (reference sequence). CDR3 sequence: CNAITGDTGELFF. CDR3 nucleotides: TGCAATGCTATAACAGGGGACACCGGGGAGCTGTTTTTT.

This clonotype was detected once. The CDR3 bases are TGTGCCAGCAGCCGGAGGGGCTGTGAGCAGTACTTC. Protein product: CASSRRGCEQYF. This rearrangement joins TRBV5-4 to TRBJ2-7; tentative D call: TRBD2 (6 bases). CDR1 is SGHNT and CDR2 is YYREEE in the germline V gene (reference sequence). The CDR3 is 12 residues long. The V end was cut by 4 bases, the J end by 7 bases, with 12 bases between.

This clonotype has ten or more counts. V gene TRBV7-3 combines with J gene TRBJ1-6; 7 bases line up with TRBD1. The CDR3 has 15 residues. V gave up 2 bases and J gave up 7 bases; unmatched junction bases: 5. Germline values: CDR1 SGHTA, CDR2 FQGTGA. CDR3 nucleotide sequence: TGTGCCAGCAGCTTACAGGGGGGCGCAAATTCACCCCTCCACTTT. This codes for CASSLQGGANSPLHF.

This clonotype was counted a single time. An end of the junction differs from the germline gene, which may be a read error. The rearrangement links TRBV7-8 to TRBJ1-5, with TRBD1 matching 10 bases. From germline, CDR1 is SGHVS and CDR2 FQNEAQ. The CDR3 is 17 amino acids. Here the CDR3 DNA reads TGTGCCAGCAGCCCGTTAGCGGGACAGGGGTGGTATCAACCCCAGCGTTTT. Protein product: CASSPLAGQGWYQPQRF.

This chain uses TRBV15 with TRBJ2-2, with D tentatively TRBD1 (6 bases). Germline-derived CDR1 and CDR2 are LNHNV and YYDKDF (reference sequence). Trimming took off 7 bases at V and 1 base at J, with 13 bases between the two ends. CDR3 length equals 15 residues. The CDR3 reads CATNRDGRNTGELFF. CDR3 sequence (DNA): TGTGCCACCAACAGGGACGGACGGAACACCGGGGAGCTGTTTTTT. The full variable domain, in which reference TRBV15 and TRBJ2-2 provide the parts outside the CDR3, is DAMVIQNPRYQVTQFGKPVTLSCSQTLNHNVMYWYQQKSSQAPKLLFHYYDKDFNNEADTPDNFQSRRPNTSFCFLDIRSPGLGDTAMYLCATNRDGRNTGELFFGEGSRLTVL.

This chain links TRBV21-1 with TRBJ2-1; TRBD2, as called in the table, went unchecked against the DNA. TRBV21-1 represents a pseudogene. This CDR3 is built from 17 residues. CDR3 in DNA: TGTGCCAGCAGCGCCAAGGCCGGGACTAACGATTACAATGAGCAGTTCTTC. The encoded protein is CASSAKAGTNDYNEQFF.

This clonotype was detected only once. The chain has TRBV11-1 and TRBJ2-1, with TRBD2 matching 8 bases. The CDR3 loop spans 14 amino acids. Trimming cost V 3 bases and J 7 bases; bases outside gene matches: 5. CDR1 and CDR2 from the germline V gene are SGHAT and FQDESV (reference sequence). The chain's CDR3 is CASSFREGLNEQFF. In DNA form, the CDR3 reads TGTGCCAGCAGCTTTCGGGAGGGCCTAAATGAGCAGTTCTTC.

The CDR3 loop is CSIWVVRETQYF. The DNA of the CDR3 is TGCAGCATTTGGGTGGTTAGGGAGACCCAGTACTTC. This chain connects TRBV29-1 to TRBJ2-5; D uncertain. This CDR3 region has 12 residues. The ends were cut back, 8 bases at V and 5 bases at J, with 15 bases in the middle. Germline CDR1 is SQVTM and CDR2 is ANQGSEA.

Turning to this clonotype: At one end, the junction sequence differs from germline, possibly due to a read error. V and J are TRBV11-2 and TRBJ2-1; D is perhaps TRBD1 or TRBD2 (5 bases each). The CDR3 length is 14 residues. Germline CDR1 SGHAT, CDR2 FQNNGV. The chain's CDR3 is CARQKRQGDNEQPF. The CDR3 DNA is TGTGCCCGTCAGAAGCGGCAGGGCGACAATGAGCAGCCCTTC.

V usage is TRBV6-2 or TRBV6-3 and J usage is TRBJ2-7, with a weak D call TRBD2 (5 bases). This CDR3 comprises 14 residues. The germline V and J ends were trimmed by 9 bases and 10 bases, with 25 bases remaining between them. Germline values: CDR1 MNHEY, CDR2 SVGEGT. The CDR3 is CARKIARAPMDQYF. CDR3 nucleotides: TGTGCCAGGAAGATAGCGAGAGCCCCTATGGATCAGTACTTC.